This T cell receptor (beta chain) was captured in a study of graft-versus-host responses after intestinal transplantation. Turning to the study itself: Each transplant was multivisceral, liver-intestinal, or isolated intestinal. Following induction with anti-thymocyte globulin, all recipients were given tacrolimus and steroids for about three years.

Whole-study results and caveats: GvH clones were identified in recipient marrow, with some first appearing in ileum or blood.

Germline V gives CDR1 SGHTA, CDR2 FQGNSA. The CDR3 runs to 14 residues. V was clipped by 0 bases and J by 1 base, with 6 bases between them. This clone was detected a few times. Some clones are missing from TCRdb's copy, which holds only in-frame ones; the method was immunoSEQ multiplex PCR. This table has a few thousand clones, roughly a third appearing once. This sequence was found in a human patient who was an organ donor for intestinal transplantation. Source: alloreactive CD4+ T cells from a mixed lymphocyte reaction culture, taken before transplantation. The subset here: CFSE-low proliferating T cells sorted from roughly 6-day pre-transplant mixed lymphocyte reaction (GvH or HvG direction). The chain carries TRBV7-2 and TRBJ2-5, with D hard to call. In DNA form, the CDR3 reads TGTGCCAGCAGCTTAGCTCGCTTCCAAGAGACCCAGTACTTC. It codes for CASSLARFQETQYF.